This TCR beta chain was sequenced for a study of response to subunit inactivated influenza vaccine. Via MiXCR, TCRdb re-called the RT-PCR reads, giving one row per CDR3 protein. The data show more than 450,000 distinct CDR3 sequences, roughly 8.2% seen once. Germline V gene sequence: CDR1 MNHEY, CDR2 SVGAGI. The CDR3 spans 15 residues. Trimming removed 5 bases from V and 1 base from J, with 15 bases in between. This clonotype was counted at least ten times. The source material was PBMCs from blood, sampled approximately 25 months after vaccination. This TCR was sampled from a man aged 45-69 years who received an inactivated influenza vaccine. The V and J genes are TRBV6-5 and TRBJ2-7; D may be TRBD2 (6 bases). For the CDR3, the DNA is TGTGCCAGCAGTCTTGGGCGGGAACCATCCTACGAGCAGTACTTC. This gives the protein CASSLGREPSYEQYF.